This T cell receptor (beta chain) comes out of a study of T cells in localized non-small cell lung cancer. Some clones are missing from TCRdb's copy, which holds only in-frame ones; the method was immunoSEQ multiplex PCR. This sample yields fewer than 90,000 clones, of which approximately 85% are seen a single time; approximately 3% belongs to the top ten. Study-wide points: Because researchers sequenced only one region of the tumor, heterogeneity is still possible. Turning up in adjacent lung were a median around 60 of the top 100 tumor clones.

The germline CDR1 and CDR2 sequences are LNHDA and SQIVND (reference sequence). V lost 4 bases, J lost 2 bases, and 15 bases stayed unmatched. CDR3 size: 19 residues. Concerning this clone itself: Its antigen is still unknown.

The clonotype originates from a man aged 35 to 69 with stage I lung adenocarcinoma. The chain employs TRBV19 and TRBJ1-5; 9 bases map to TRBD1. Sequencing used peripheral blood, obtained before any cancer treatment. DNA of the CDR3: TGTGCCAGTAGTAGTCGGGTGCGAGGGGGACAGGGTCGCAATCAGCCCCAGCATTTT. Translating gives CASSSRVRGGQGRNQPQHF.